This record concerns one T cell receptor beta chain sequence. Its antigen remains unidentified. The study ran its PCR with 60 Vbeta and 13 Jbeta primers. The method was immunoSEQ multiplex PCR; TCRdb's version includes in-frame clones alone and lacks a portion of them. The table includes a few hundred thousand clones, 65% to 85% detected once. The data were taken from a study of cytomegalovirus exposure and HLA in healthy donors. Study findings and constraints: Researchers reported in a later analysis that common viral pathogens appeared linked to several top clusters. Among TCR beta chains, those listed as cytomegalovirus-associated numbered some 170. Prior analysis indicated that the majority of TCR beta V segments exhibited productivity approximately 90% or approximately 30% of the time.

The sequencing input was PBMCs. This receptor was identified in a man aged 25 to 40 in good health and CMV-seronegative.

The CDR3 spells CASSQDWRGVGEQYF. CDR3 in DNA: TGCGCCAGCAGCCAAGATTGGCGGGGGGTAGGGGAGCAGTACTTC. This chain links TRBV4-3 with TRBJ2-7, with 8 bases identical to TRBD2. The germline gives CDR1 LGHNA, CDR2 YSLEER. CDR3 length: 15 amino acids. V shed 0 bases and J 7 bases; nucleotides not matched to a gene: 8.